The rows below give T cell receptor beta chains drawn from one sample of a study of T-cell reconstitution after alpha-beta-depleted transplantation in children. In TCRdb, the PCR reads were re-called with MiXCR into one record per CDR3 protein. The sample has 190,000 or so distinct CDR3 sequences, 6.3% seen once; the top ten hold roughly 4.5%. The sequenced sample was PBMCs, obtained before TCRalphabeta/CD19-depleted stem cell transplant. The receptors here all came from a girl less than two years old with combined immunodeficiency, due to receive a stem cell transplant. CDR3s include the opening cysteine and the closing phenylalanine or tryptophan. The D gene is left open where the match is weak. Not every row has a clone size; where given, it reads once, few, many or a size class.

V gene	clone size	J gene	D gene	CDR3 DNA	CDR3 protein
TRBV12-3/TRBV12-4	many	TRBJ2-7	TRBD1	TGTGCCAGCAGCCCCGGACAGGCTAGCTCCTACGAGCAGTACTTC	CASSPGQASSYEQYF
TRBV4-3	many	TRBJ2-7	.	TGCGCCAGCAGCCAAGAATACAGGGACGAGCAGTACTTC	CASSQEYRDEQYF
TRBV3-1	many	TRBJ1-1	.	TGTGCCAGCAGCCACGTGGGGAACTATGAAGCTTTCTTT	CASSHVGNYEAFF
TRBV25-1	many	TRBJ2-2	TRBD2	TGTGCCAGCAGTGAATATTTTAAGTGGGCAGCCGGGACTAGCGGGAGAAACACCGGGGAGCTGTTTTTT	CASSEYFKWAAGTSGRNTGELFF
TRBV9	once	TRBJ2-7	TRBD2	TGTGCCAGCAGCCCACTAGCGGGGGGGCCCCCCGAGCAGTACTTC	CASSPLAGGPPEQYF
TRBV7-8	many	TRBJ2-5	TRBD2	TGTGCCAGCAGCTTAGCGTTTGGGGGGGTAGAGACCCAGTACTTC	CASSLAFGGVETQYF
TRBV18	few	TRBJ2-7	.	TGTGCCAGCTCACCCGACAGTTCCTACGAGCAGTACTTC	CASSPDSSYEQYF
TRBV27	many	TRBJ2-1	.	TGTGCCAGCAGTTTATCTAGCCATGAGCAGTTCTTC	CASSLSSHEQFF
TRBV29-1	many	TRBJ2-2	.	TGCAGCGCCTTCGGGGCTAACACCGGGGAGCTGTTTTTT	CSAFGANTGELFF
TRBV4-3	few	TRBJ1-1	.	TGCGCCAGCAGCCACCAGGACGGGGTTAGGGAAGCTTTCTTT	CASSHQDGVREAFF
TRBV11-2	many	TRBJ2-1	.	TGTGCCAGCAGCGCAGGGGGGCTCATAAGCGATCCCCCCTACAATGAGCAGTTCTTC	CASSAGGLISDPPYNEQFF
TRBV6-5	.	TRBJ1-2	.	TGTGCCAGCAGCCCCCGCGGCTGGTGGTATGGCTACACCTTC	CASSPRGWWYGYTF
TRBV25-1	.	TRBJ2-2	TRBD1	TGTGCCAGCAGCACCCGGGACAGGGAGACTCTCACCGGGGAGCTGTTTTTT	CASSTRDRETLTGELFF
TRBV7-9	many	TRBJ2-5	.	TGTGCCAGCTCCTCCTCGGGGGGCTGGGCTTGGGACCAGTACTTC	CASSSSGGWAWDQYF
TRBV20-1	many	TRBJ2-1	TRBD2	TGCAGTGTCAGTGGACTAGCGGCAAATGAGCAGTTCTTC	CSVSGLAANEQFF
TRBV6-2/TRBV6-3	many	TRBJ2-7	.	TGTGCCAGCAGTTATCAGGGGTCCTACGAGCAGTACTTC	CASSYQGSYEQYF
TRBV24-1	many	TRBJ2-1	.	TGTGCCACCAGTGGTGGTGGCTCCTACAATGAGCAGTTCTTC	CATSGGGSYNEQFF
TRBV4-3	many	TRBJ2-3	.	TGCGCCAGCAGCCAAGTCAGCACAGATACGCAGTATTTT	CASSQVSTDTQYF
TRBV6-5	many	TRBJ2-1	.	TGTGCCAGCAGTATCCTAGGGGGGGGCTACAATGAGCAGTTCTTC	CASSILGGGYNEQFF
TRBV7-9	few	TRBJ1-1	.	TGTGCCAGCAGCTTAGAGGGTGGGTCCCCCCGGTACACTGAAGCTTTCTTT	CASSLEGGSPRYTEAFF
TRBV7-2	many	TRBJ2-7	TRBD2	TGTGCCAGCAGCTATCTCTGGACTAGCGGGAAGCTCGAGCAGTACTTC	CASSYLWTSGKLEQYF
TRBV7-6	.	TRBJ2-1	TRBD2	TGTGCCAGCAGCTTAGGGGGACTAGCGGGGGGCTCCTACAATGAGCAGTTCTTC	CASSLGGLAGGSYNEQFF
TRBV9	few	TRBJ1-2	.	TGTGCCAGCAGCGTAGACTCGGGGACCCCCGGAGGCTACACCTTC	CASSVDSGTPGGYTF
TRBV20-1	many	TRBJ2-1	TRBD2	TGCAGTGCTAGCTTGACTAGCGGCTCCTACAATGAGCAGTTCTTC	CSASLTSGSYNEQFF
TRBV27	many	TRBJ2-1	.	TGTGCCAGCAGCACCGGCAGCACTGAGCAGTTCTTC	CASSTGSTEQFF